One T cell receptor beta chain is described in this entry. These data originate in a study of T cell changes during pregnancy in multiple sclerosis. TCRdb's table, derived via immunoSEQ multiplex PCR, lists solely in-frame clones and lacks some. The data show nearly 110,000 clones, with about 90% seen just once and around 0.8% held by the top ten. Trimming shortened V by 1 base and J by 4 bases, and 14 bases separated the two germline ends. Per germline, CDR1 SGHVS and CDR2 FNYEAQ. The CDR3 extends over 15 amino acids. The chain uses TRBV7-6 and TRBJ2-7; D is perhaps TRBD2 (6 bases). Here the sequenced sample was peripheral blood, taken in the third trimester of pregnancy. The clonotype originates from a female donor in good health, enrolled as a control in a pregnancy study. CDR3 region: CASSLDGGTQYEQYF. In DNA, the CDR3 is TGTGCCAGCAGCTTAGATGGTGGGACTCAATACGAGCAGTACTTC.